This is a list of T cell receptor beta chains from one sample in a study of shared clonotypes between healthy human individuals. The data were produced by immunoSEQ multiplex PCR, yet TCRdb's version contains in-frame clones alone and is incomplete. The repertoire holds under 300,000 clones, 60% to 80% seen once, with 11% in the top ten. The sample consisted of memory CD4+ T cells sorted from blood. These receptors were taken from a young man in good health. CDR3s include the opening cysteine and the closing phenylalanine or tryptophan. The order of the fields is J gene, clone size, V gene, D gene, CDR3 protein, CDR3 DNA. The D gene is left open where the match is weak. Part of the rows lack a size; the others show once, few, many or a class for expanded clones.

>TRBJ2-1|-|TRBV5-1|TRBD2
CASSLAGTSTVNEQFF
TGCGCCAGCAGCTTGGCCGGGACTAGCACGGTCAATGAGCAGTTCTTC
>TRBJ1-3|-|TRBV4-3|-
CASSQDVNSGNTIYF
TGCGCCAGCAGCCAAGACGTTAACTCTGGAAACACCATATATTTT
>TRBJ1-4|-|TRBV14|TRBD1
CASSHRRGQVNEKLFF
TGTGCCAGCAGCCACCGACGGGGACAGGTTAATGAAAAACTGTTTTTT
>TRBJ2-1|-|TRBV9|-
CASSVSHSSYNEQFF
TGTGCCAGCAGCGTATCGCACAGCTCCTACAATGAGCAGTTCTTC
>TRBJ2-5|-|TRBV19|TRBD2
CASSIGSGSRTQYF
TGTGCCAGTAGTATAGGAAGCGGGAGTCGGACCCAGTACTTC
>TRBJ2-5|-|TRBV18|-
CASSPYQETQYF
TGTGCCAGCTCACCATATCAAGAGACCCAGTACTTC
>TRBJ2-1|once|TRBV5-4|-
CASSLKGKTWGEQFF
TGTGCCAGCAGCTTGAAGGGGAAAACTTGGGGTGAGCAGTTCTTC
>TRBJ1-5|-|TRBV7-9|TRBD1
CASSLVLDRFRKPQHF
TGTGCCAGCAGCTTAGTTCTGGACAGGTTTCGTAAGCCCCAGCATTTT
>TRBJ2-2|-|TRBV2|-
CASRFQGLDTGELFF
TGTGCCAGCAGATTCCAGGGGTTGGACACCGGGGAGCTGTTTTTT
>TRBJ1-2|few|TRBV6-5|-
CASSHRDYGYTF
TGTGCCAGCAGCCACAGGGACTATGGCTACACCTTC
>TRBJ1-1|-|TRBV6-5|-
CASSYLGDTEAFF
TGTGCCAGCAGTTACCTGGGGGACACTGAAGCTTTCTTT
>TRBJ2-5|few|TRBV5-4|-
CASSPSGRETQYF
TGTGCCAGCAGCCCCTCCGGGCGAGAGACCCAGTACTTC
>TRBJ2-5|-|TRBV5-1|-
CASSSPGTQYF
TGCGCCAGCAGCTCCCCAGGGACCCAGTACTTC
>TRBJ2-7|-|TRBV7-2|TRBD2
CASSLGPGLGAYEQYF
TGTGCCAGCAGCTTAGGGCCCGGACTAGGGGCTTACGAGCAGTACTTC
>TRBJ2-4|few|TRBV15|-
CATSGDLGGGSKNIQYF
TGTGCCACCAGCGGCGACTTGGGGGGAGGCTCCAAAAACATTCAGTACTTC
>TRBJ2-1|-|TRBV11-2|TRBD1
CASGQGLLDNEQFF
TGTGCCAGCGGACAGGGCCTACTGGACAATGAGCAGTTCTTC
>TRBJ2-1|few|TRBV7-2|-
CASSLMSWVGEQFF
TGTGCCAGCAGCCTCATGTCCTGGGTAGGTGAGCAGTTCTTC
>TRBJ2-1|-|TRBV11-3|TRBD1
CASSTDRGRNEQFF
TGTGCCAGCAGCACGGACAGGGGGCGCAATGAGCAGTTCTTC
>TRBJ2-1|once|TRBV27|TRBD1
CASSATGTGNNEQFF
TGTGCCAGCAGTGCAACCGGGACAGGTAACAATGAGCAGTTCTTC
>TRBJ1-1|-|TRBV16|-
CASSQRIDAEAFF
TGTGCCAGCAGCCAAAGGATCGACGCTGAAGCTTTCTTT
>TRBJ2-7|-|TRBV5-1|TRBD2
CASSFGAGVTHEQYF
TGCGCCAGCAGCTTCGGCGCGGGAGTAACCCACGAGCAGTACTTC
>TRBJ1-1|once|TRBV5-1|-
CASSPWRGTAWMNTEAFF
TGCGCCAGCAGCCCGTGGCGGGGGACGGCTTGGATGAACACTGAAGCTTTCTTT
>TRBJ2-3|-|TRBV29-1|-
CSVDLITDTQYF
TGCAGCGTTGATCTGATCACAGATACGCAGTATTTT
>TRBJ2-1|-|TRBV7-2|TRBD2
CASSLAASGRRFQQFF
TGTGCCAGCAGCTTAGCGGCTAGCGGGAGGAGGTTTCAGCAGTTCTTC
>TRBJ1-1|-|TRBV28|-
CASRVGTFDTEAFF
TGTGCCAGCAGGGTAGGTACGTTCGACACTGAAGCTTTCTTT
>TRBJ2-5|-|TRBV2|-
CASLYQETQYF
TGTGCCAGCCTGTACCAAGAGACCCAGTACTTC
>TRBJ2-2|-|TRBV5-1|TRBD2
CASSLALAGVTGELFF
TGCGCCAGCAGCTTGGCCCTGGCGGGAGTTACCGGGGAGCTGTTTTTT
>TRBJ2-3|-|TRBV2|TRBD2
CASSRAGTSDPPVTDTQYF
TGTGCCAGCAGTAGAGCCGGGACTAGCGATCCCCCCGTCACAGATACGCAGTATTTT